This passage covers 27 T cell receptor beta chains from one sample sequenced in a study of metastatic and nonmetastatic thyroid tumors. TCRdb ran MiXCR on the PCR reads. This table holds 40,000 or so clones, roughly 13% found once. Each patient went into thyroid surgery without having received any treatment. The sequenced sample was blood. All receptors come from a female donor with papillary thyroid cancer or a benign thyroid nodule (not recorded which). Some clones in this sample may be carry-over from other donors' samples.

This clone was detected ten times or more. The CDR3 protein is CAYRDPEWNEQFF. CDR3 nucleotides: TGTGCATACCGGGACCCGGAGTGGAATGAGCAGTTCTTC. This chain joins TRBV7-9 and TRBJ2-1; D possibly matches TRBD1 or TRBD2 (5 bases each). CDR3 size: 13 residues. Germline loops: CDR1 SEHNR, CDR2 FQNEAQ (reference sequence).

This CDR3 reads CASSLGATGRTSSYEQYF. The CDR3, as DNA: TGTGCCAGCAGCTTAGGAGCCACAGGGAGGACTAGCTCCTACGAGCAGTACTTC. The V and J genes are TRBV11-2 and TRBJ2-7, with a possible D match to TRBD2 (7 bases). This CDR3 spans 18 amino acids. Deletions cut 1 base from V and 0 bases from J, with 19 bases between. Germline CDR1 and CDR2: SGHAT and FQNNGV.

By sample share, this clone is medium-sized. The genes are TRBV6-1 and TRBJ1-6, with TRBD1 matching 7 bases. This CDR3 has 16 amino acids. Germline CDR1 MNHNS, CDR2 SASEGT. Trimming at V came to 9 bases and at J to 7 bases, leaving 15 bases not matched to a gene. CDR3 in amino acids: CASFLQGFSPNSPLHF. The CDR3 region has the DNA TGTGCCAGTTTCCTACAGGGGTTTAGTCCCAATTCACCCCTCCACTTT.

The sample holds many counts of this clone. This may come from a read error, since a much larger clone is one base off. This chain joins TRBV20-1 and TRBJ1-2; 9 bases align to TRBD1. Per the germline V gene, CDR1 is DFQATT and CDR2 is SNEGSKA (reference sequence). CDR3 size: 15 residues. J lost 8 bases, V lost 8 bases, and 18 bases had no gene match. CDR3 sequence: CSRPGQGESLGGYTF. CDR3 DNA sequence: TGCAGTAGACCGGGACAGGGAGAGAGTTTGGGCGGCTACACCTTC.

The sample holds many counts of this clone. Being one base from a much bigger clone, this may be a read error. CDR3 loop: CASRPDRGRAEASF. CDR3 nucleotide sequence: TGTGCCAGCAGACCCGACAGGGGGAGGGCTGAAGCTTCCTTT. The rearrangement joins TRBV6-5 to TRBJ1-1, with 9 bases fitting TRBD1. Germline values: CDR1 MNHEY, CDR2 SVGAGI. The CDR3 consists of 14 residues.

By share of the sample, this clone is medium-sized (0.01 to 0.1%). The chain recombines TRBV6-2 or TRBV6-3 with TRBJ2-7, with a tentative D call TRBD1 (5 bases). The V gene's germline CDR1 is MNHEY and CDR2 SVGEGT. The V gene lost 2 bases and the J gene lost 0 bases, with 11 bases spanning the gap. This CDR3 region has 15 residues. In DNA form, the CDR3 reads TGTGCCAGCAGTTACACACAGGAAAGCTCCTACGAGCAGTACTTC. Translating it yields CASSYTQESSYEQYF.

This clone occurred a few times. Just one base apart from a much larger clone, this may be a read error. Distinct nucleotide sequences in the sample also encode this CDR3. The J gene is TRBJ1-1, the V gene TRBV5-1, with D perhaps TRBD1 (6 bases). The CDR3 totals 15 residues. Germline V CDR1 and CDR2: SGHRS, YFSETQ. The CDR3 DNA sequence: TGCGCCAGCAGCTTGGCGCAGGGGATGAACACTGAAGCTTTCTTC. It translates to CASSLAQGMNTEAFF.

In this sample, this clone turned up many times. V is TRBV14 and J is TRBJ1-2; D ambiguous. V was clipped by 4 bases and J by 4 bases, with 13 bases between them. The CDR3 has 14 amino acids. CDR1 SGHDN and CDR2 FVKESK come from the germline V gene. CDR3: CASSLNKGLYGYTF. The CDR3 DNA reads TGTGCCAGCAGCCTCAACAAGGGTCTCTATGGCTACACCTTC. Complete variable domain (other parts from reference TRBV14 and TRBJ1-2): EAGVTQFPSHSVIEKGQTVTLRCDPISGHDNLYWYRRVMGKEIKFLLHFVKESKQDESGMPNNRFLAERTGGTYSTLKVQPAELEDSGVYFCASSLNKGLYGYTFGSGTRLTVV.

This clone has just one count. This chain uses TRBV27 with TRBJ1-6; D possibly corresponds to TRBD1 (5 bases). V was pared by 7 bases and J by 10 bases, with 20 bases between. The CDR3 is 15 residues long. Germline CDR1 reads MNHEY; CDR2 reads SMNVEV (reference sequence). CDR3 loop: CASTNGTSLNSPLHF. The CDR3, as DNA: TGTGCCAGCACCAACGGGACGTCTTTAAACTCACCCCTCCACTTT.

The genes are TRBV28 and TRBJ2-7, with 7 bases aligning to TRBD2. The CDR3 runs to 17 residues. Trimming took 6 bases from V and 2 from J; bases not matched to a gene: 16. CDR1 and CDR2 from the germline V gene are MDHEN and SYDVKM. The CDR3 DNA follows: TGTGCCAGCAGCCATTGGGCCCGGGGGGACCTAACCTACGAGCAGTACTTC. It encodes CASSHWARGDLTYEQYF.

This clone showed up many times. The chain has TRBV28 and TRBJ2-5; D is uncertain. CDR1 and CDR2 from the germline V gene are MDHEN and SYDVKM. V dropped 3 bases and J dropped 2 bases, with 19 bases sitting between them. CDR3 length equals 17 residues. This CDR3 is CASSFSEWGTAQETQYF. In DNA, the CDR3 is TGTGCCAGCAGTTTTTCCGAGTGGGGAACGGCACAAGAGACCCAGTACTTC.

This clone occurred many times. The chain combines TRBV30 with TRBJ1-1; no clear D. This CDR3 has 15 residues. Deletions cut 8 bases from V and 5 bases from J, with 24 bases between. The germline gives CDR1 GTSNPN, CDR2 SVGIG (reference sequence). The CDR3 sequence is CAGVSAGAMETEAFF. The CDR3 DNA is TGTGCCGGGGTGTCAGCGGGCGCCATGGAGACTGAAGCTTTCTTT.

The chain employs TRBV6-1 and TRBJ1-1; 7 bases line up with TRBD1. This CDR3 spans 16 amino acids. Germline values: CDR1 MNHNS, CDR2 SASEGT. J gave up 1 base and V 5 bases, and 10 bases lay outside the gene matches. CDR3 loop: CASSTGDSNSNTEAFF. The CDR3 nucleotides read TGTGCCAGCAGTACAGGGGACTCCAACTCGAACACTGAAGCTTTCTTT.

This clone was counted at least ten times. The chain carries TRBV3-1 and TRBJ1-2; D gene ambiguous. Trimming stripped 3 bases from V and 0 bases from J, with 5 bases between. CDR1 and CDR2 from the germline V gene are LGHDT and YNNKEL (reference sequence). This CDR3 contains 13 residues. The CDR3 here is CASSHGPNYGYTF. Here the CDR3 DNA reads TGTGCCAGCAGCCACGGACCTAACTATGGCTACACCTTC.

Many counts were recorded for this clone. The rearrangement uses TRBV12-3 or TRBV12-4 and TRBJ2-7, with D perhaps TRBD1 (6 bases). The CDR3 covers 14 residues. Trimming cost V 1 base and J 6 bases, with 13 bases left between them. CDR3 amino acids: CASSLGGGRGEQYF. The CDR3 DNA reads TGTGCCAGCAGTTTAGGTGGGGGCAGAGGCGAGCAGTACTTC.

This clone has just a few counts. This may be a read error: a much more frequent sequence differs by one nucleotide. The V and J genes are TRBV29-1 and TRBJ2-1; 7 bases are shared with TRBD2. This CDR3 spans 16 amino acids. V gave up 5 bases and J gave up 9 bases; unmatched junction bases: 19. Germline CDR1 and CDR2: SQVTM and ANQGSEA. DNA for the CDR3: TGCAGCGTTTCGGTTTCAGGCACCGGGGGGTCAAGTGAGCAGTTCTTC. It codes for CSVSVSGTGGSSEQFF.

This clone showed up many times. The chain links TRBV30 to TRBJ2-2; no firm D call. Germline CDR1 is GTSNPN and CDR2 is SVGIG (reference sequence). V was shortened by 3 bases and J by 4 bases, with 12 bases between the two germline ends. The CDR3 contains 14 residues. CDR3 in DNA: TGTGCCTGGAGGCGCTCCAGGACCACCGGGGAGCTGTTTTTT. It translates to CAWRRSRTTGELFF.

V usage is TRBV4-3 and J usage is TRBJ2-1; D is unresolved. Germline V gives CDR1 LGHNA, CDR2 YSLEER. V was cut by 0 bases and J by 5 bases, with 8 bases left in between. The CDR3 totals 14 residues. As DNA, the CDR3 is TGCGCCAGCAGCCAAGAGCGGCTAGACAATGAGCAGTTCTTC. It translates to CASSQERLDNEQFF.

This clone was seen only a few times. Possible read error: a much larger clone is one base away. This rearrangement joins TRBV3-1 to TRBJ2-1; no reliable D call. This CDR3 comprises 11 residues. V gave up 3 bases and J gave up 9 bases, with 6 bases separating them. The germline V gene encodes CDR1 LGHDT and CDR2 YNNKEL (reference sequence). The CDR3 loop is CASSHSGEQFF. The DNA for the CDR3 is TGTGCCAGCAGCCATAGTGGTGAGCAGTTCTTC.

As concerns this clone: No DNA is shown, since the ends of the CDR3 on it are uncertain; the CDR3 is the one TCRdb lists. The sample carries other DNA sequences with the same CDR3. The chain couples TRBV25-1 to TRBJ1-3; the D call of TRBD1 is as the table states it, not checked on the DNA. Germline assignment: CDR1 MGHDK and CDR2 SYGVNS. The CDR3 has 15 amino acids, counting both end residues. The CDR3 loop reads CASSEFVGGGNTIYF.

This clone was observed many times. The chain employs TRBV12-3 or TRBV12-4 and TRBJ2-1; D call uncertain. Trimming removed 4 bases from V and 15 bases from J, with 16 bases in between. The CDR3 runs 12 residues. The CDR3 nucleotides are TGTGCCAGCAGTTCCCGGTCAGACGCTCGGTTCTTC. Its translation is CASSSRSDARFF.

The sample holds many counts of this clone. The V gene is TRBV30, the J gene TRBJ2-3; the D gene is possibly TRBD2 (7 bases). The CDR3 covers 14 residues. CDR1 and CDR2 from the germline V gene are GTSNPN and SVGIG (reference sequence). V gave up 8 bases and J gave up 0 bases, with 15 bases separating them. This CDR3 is CAGGASGSTDTQYF. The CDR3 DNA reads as TGTGCCGGGGGGGCTAGCGGCAGCACAGATACGCAGTATTTT.

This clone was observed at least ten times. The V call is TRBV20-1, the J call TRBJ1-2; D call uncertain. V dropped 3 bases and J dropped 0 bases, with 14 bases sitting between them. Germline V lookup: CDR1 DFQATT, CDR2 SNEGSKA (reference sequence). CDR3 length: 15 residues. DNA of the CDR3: TGCAGTGCTAGTACCCCACGGGGAACTAACTATGGCTACACCTTC. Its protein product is CSASTPRGTNYGYTF.

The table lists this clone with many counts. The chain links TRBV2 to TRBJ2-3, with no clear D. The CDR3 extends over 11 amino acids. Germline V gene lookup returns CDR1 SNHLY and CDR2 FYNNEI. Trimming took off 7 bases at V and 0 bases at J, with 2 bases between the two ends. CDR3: CASKSTDTQYF. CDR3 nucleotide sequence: TGTGCCAGCAAAAGCACAGATACGCAGTATTTT.

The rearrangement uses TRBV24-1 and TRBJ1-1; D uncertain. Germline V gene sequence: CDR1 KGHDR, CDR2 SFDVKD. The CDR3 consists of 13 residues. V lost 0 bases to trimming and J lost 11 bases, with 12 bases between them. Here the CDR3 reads CATSDLNGAIAFF. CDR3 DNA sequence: TGTGCCACCAGTGATTTGAATGGAGCCATTGCTTTCTTT.

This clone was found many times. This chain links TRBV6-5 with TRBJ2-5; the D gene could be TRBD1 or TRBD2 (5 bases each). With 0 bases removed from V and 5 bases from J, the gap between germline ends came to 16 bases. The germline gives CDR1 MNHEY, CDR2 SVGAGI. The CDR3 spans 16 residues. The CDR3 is CASSYSRDGTGETQYF. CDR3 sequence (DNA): TGTGCCAGCAGTTACTCACGGGACGGGACGGGGGAGACCCAGTACTTC.

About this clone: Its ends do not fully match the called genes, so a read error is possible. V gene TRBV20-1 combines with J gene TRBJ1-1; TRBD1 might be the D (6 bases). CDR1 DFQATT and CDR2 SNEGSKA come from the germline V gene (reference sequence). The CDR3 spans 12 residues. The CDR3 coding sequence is TGTAGTGCTTCACGGGGGGCGAGTGGAGCTTTCTTT. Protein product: CSASRGASGAFF.